This TCR beta chain emerged from a study of blood T cells in healthy people across ages. Alongside a J-beta primer mix, a sample-barcoded 5' primer served in a second PCR lasting about 7 to 11 cycles. TCRdb re-analysed the 5' RACE reads in MiXCR, keeping a single row per CDR3 protein. The sample shows more than 800,000 distinct CDR3 sequences, 40% to 50% of them seen only once. V lost 5 bases to trimming and J lost 4 bases, with 9 bases between them. CDR1 is SQVTM and CDR2 is ANQGSEA in the germline V gene. CDR3 length equals 12 residues. In its sample, this clonotype was seen a few times. Sequencing was carried out using blood. The chain couples TRBV29-1 to TRBJ2-1; no reliable D call. The source is a woman aged 55-70 years in good health. The CDR3 sequence: CSVPDKYNEQFF. The CDR3 DNA sequence: TGCAGCGTTCCCGACAAGTACAATGAGCAGTTCTTC.